These T cell receptor beta chains were read from a single sample in a study of T cells in tuberculosis. Generated by immunoSEQ multiplex PCR, the TCRdb table keeps only in-frame clones and is missing some. The data contain roughly 44,000 clones, 90% to 95% of them singletons. Sequences were obtained from PBMCs. The receptors were sampled from a donor between 10 and 29 years old with latent tuberculosis or without tuberculosis infection. Each CDR3 is given with its conserved first and last residue. A D gene is named only where the DNA matches it firmly. The listing skips clone size in some rows; elsewhere it reads once, few, many or a size class.

j_call v_call clone_size d_call cdr3_nt cdr3_aa
TRBJ2-1 TRBV7-3 . . TGTGCCAGCAGCTCCTCCGGAGACAGCTCCTACAATGAGCAGTTCTTC CASSSSGDSSYNEQFF
TRBJ2-3 TRBV18 . . TGTGCCAGCTCACCCCTTCGGGGCACAGATACGCAGTATTTT CASSPLRGTDTQYF
TRBJ1-2 TRBV19 once . TGTGCCAGTAGCCCTTGGGGAGCCGACCCTCAGACCTCTTACTATGGCTACACCTTC CASSPWGADPQTSYYGYTF
TRBJ2-7 TRBV11-2 . . TGTGCCAGCAGCTCTTCTAGCTACGAGCAGTACTTC CASSSSSYEQYF
TRBJ1-2 TRBV15 . TRBD1 TGTGCCACCAGCAGAGAGGACAGGGGGGACTATGGCTACACCTTC CATSREDRGDYGYTF
TRBJ1-1 TRBV6-5 once . TGTGCCAGCAGTTACGGGAGTAGGTATTCTGAAGCTTTCTTT CASSYGSRYSEAFF
TRBJ1-6 TRBV10-3 once . TGTGCCATCAGTGAGGAGGGTCTAAGCTCCTATAATTCACCCCTCCACTTT CAISEEGLSSYNSPLHF
TRBJ2-1 TRBV25-1 . TRBD2 TGTGCCAGCAGTGAATACGGGGGGGGGAAATCCAATGAGCAGTTCTTC CASSEYGGGKSNEQFF
TRBJ2-7 TRBV9 . TRBD2 TGTGCCAGCAGCGCGACGACTAGCGGGCCCTACGAGCAGTACTTC CASSATTSGPYEQYF
TRBJ1-5 TRBV5-1 . . TGCGCCAGCAGCTTGGTACAGGGTAATTGGCCCCAGCATTTT CASSLVQGNWPQHF
TRBJ2-7 TRBV6-5 . . TGTGCCACCACGAGCACCTCCTACGAGCAGTACTTC CATTSTSYEQYF
TRBJ1-1 TRBV11-2 . . TGTGCCAGCAGCTTACCCATGGCCAGTTTTGAAGCTTTCTTT CASSLPMASFEAFF
TRBJ2-1 TRBV5-1 once TRBD2 TGCGCCAGCAGCTTGTGGCCTAGCGGGGACCTTGAGCAGTTCTTC CASSLWPSGDLEQFF
TRBJ2-7 TRBV6-1 . TRBD1 TGTGCCAGCAGTGATAACCGGGACAGGGTGGAGCAGTACTTC CASSDNRDRVEQYF
TRBJ1-1 TRBV4-2 . . TGTGCCAGCAGCCAAACGACGGGACACCTGAACACTGAAGCTTTCTTT CASSQTTGHLNTEAFF
TRBJ1-1 TRBV11-3 . TRBD1 TGTGCCAGCAGCTTCACCGGGACAGGGGGCAAGAACACTGAAGCTTTCTTT CASSFTGTGGKNTEAFF
TRBJ1-3 TRBV5-6 . . TGTGCCAGCAGCTTGTACTCTGGAAACACCATATATTTT CASSLYSGNTIYF
TRBJ1-5 TRBV4-2 . . TGTGCCAGCAGCCGCGGGGGGGAGGGGCGTCAGCCCCAGCATTTT CASSRGGEGRQPQHF
TRBJ1-1 TRBV27 . . TGTGCCAGCAGTTTCCAGGGGTGGAACACTGAAGCTTTCTTT CASSFQGWNTEAFF
TRBJ2-7 TRBV25-1 . . TGTGCCAGCAGTGATATTGGCAGATCCTACGAGCAGTACTTC CASSDIGRSYEQYF
TRBJ2-3 TRBV7-2 . . TGTGCCAGCAGCCTCCCTCCCACAGATACGCAGTATTTT CASSLPPTDTQYF
TRBJ1-2 TRBV11-2 . . TGTGCCAGCAGCTTAGGCGGGTTGGGGAACTATGGCTACACCTTC CASSLGGLGNYGYTF
TRBJ2-7 TRBV5-1 . TRBD1 TGCGCCAGCAGCTTTCTAGACAGGGGGATAGGCGAGCAGTACTTC CASSFLDRGIGEQYF
TRBJ2-1 TRBV19 . . TGTGCCAGTAGTATCGACCCCCCGGGAGAAAATAATGAGCAGTTCTTC CASSIDPPGENNEQFF
TRBJ1-2 TRBV28 . . TGTGCCAGCAGTCTCGGGACAGGCTACACCTTC CASSLGTGYTF
TRBJ2-7 TRBV5-5 . TRBD1 TGTGCCAGCAGCTCGTGGACAGGGAGGTACGAGCAGTACTTC CASSSWTGRYEQYF
TRBJ2-3 TRBV4-2 . TRBD2 TGTGCCAGCAGCACATCCTTGACTAGCGGGGTTATGGGAGATACGCAGTATTTT CASSTSLTSGVMGDTQYF
TRBJ2-1 TRBV5-1 . TRBD1 TGCGCCAGCAGCTCCGATGGACAGGGCAGGATTAATGAGCAGTTCTTC CASSSDGQGRINEQFF
TRBJ1-1 TRBV6-1 once . TGTGCCAGCAGTGTAAGGAGGGATACTGAAGCTTTCTTT CASSVRRDTEAFF
TRBJ1-1 TRBV30 . TRBD1 TGTGCCTGGATCAGGGGACAGGGTTCAGCCATGAACACTGAAGCTTTCTTT CAWIRGQGSAMNTEAFF
TRBJ2-1 TRBV11-3 . TRBD2 TGTGCCAGCAGCGGGAAGCGGGGGGGCGCCGATGAGCAGTTCTTC CASSGKRGGADEQFF
TRBJ1-2 TRBV9 . TRBD1 TGTGCCAGCAGCCCTGGGACAGGTTCCAACTATGGCTACACCTTC CASSPGTGSNYGYTF
TRBJ2-7 TRBV6-5 . . TGTGCCAGCAAGGGGACAAGCCACTACGAGCAGTACTTC CASKGTSHYEQYF
TRBJ1-2 TRBV27 . TRBD1 TGTGCCAGCAGTTTTAGGACAGGGGAGGGAGGCTACACCTTC CASSFRTGEGGYTF
TRBJ2-1 TRBV29-1 . TRBD1 TGCAGCGGCACACAGGGGGAGCAGTTCTTC CSGTQGEQFF
TRBJ1-2 TRBV5-4 . TRBD1 TGTGCCAGCAGCTTAAGTTTGACAGGGGGTAGTGGCTACACCTTC CASSLSLTGGSGYTF
TRBJ2-1 TRBV19 . TRBD2 TGTGCCAGTAGTTTACTAGCGGGAGGGTACAATGAGCAGTTCTTC CASSLLAGGYNEQFF
TRBJ2-7 TRBV4-2 . . TGTGCCAGCAGCCAAGATTTGGTCCTACCCTGGACTAAACAAAGAACCTACGAGCAGTACTTC CASSQDLVLPWTKQRTYEQYF
TRBJ2-1 TRBV29-1 . TRBD2 TGCAGCGCTAGACTAGCGGGTCGCTCCTACAATGAGCAGTTCTTC CSARLAGRSYNEQFF
TRBJ2-1 TRBV27 once TRBD2 TGTGCCAGCAGTTTATCCGGGGGGGAGCAGTTCTTC CASSLSGGEQFF
TRBJ2-2 TRBV5-4 . TRBD2 TGTGCCAGCAGCCGAAAAGAAGGGACTAGCGGGAGGGCCATCGGGGAGCTGTTTTTT CASSRKEGTSGRAIGELFF
TRBJ1-4 TRBV4-1 few TRBD1 TGCGCCAGCAGCCAGACAGGGGGCGGCAGTGAAAAACTGTTTTTT CASSQTGGGSEKLFF
TRBJ2-4 TRBV2 . . TGTGCCAGCACTGAAGGATGGCAAAACATTCAGTACTTC CASTEGWQNIQYF